This T cell receptor (beta chain) emerged from a study of T cell responses to AZD1222 COVID-19 vaccine. In the case of this clone: What it binds is not known.

Some clones are missing from TCRdb's copy, which holds only in-frame ones; the method was immunoSEQ multiplex PCR. Of around 130,000 clones listed, roughly 90% are singletons. Study observations and caveats: Reports indicate that nearly half of spike-specific TCRs are directed at unmutated variant regions.

V shed 4 bases and J shed 1 base, with 10 bases lying between them. This CDR3 has 14 residues. CDR1 and CDR2 from the germline V gene are SEHNR and FQNEAQ (reference sequence). This chain links TRBV7-9 with TRBJ1-1; D not certain. This sample comprised peripheral blood, obtained 28 days after the second AZD1222 dose. The receptor was isolated from an adult who received the AZD1222 COVID-19 vaccine. CDR3 sequence: CASSSQDGNTEAFF. DNA of the CDR3: TGTGCCAGCAGCTCCCAGGACGGGAACACTGAAGCTTTCTTT.